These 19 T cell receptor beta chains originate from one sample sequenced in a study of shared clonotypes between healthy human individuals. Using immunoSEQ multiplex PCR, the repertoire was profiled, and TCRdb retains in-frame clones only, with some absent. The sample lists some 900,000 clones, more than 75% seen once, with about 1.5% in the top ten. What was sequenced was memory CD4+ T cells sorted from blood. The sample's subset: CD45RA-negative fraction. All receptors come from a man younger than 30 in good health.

The CDR3 region has the DNA TGTGCCAGCAGCCTGGACAGTAATTCACCCCTCCACTTT. Translation: CASSLDSNSPLHF. The rearrangement links TRBV11-3 to TRBJ1-6, with D tentatively TRBD1 (6 bases). Trimming pared 5 bases from V and 6 bases from J, leaving 8 bases between. The V gene's germline CDR1 is SGHNT and CDR2 YENEEA. The CDR3 runs to 13 residues.

CDR3: CASSLGDRGPQETQYF. The CDR3 region has the DNA TGCGCCAGCAGCTTGGGAGACAGGGGTCCTCAAGAGACCCAGTACTTC. V and J are TRBV5-1 and TRBJ2-5; 8 nucleotides line up with TRBD1. Germline V CDR1 and CDR2: SGHRS, YFSETQ. The CDR3 has 16 residues. The trim removed 0 bases at V and 2 bases at J, leaving 6 bases unmatched.

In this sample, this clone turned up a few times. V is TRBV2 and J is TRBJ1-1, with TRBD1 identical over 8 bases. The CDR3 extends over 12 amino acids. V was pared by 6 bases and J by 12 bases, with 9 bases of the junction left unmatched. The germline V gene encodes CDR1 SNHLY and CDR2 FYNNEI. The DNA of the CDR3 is TGTGCCAGCAGAGAACGACAGGGGATGACTTTCTTT. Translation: CASRERQGMTFF.

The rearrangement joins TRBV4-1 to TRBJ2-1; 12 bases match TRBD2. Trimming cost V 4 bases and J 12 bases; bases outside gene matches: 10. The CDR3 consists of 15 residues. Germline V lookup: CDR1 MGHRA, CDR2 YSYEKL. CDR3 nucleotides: TGCGCCAGCAGCCCCGGGACTAGCGGGCCCCCCCGGCAGTTCTTC. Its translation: CASSPGTSGPPRQFF.

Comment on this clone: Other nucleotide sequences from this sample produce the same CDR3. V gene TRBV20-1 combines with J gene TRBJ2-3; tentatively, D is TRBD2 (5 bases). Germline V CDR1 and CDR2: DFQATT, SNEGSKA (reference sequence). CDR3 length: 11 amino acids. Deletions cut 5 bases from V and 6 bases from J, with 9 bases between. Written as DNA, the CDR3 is TGCAGTGCTCGTCTAGCTGATACGCAGTATTTT. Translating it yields CSARLADTQYF.

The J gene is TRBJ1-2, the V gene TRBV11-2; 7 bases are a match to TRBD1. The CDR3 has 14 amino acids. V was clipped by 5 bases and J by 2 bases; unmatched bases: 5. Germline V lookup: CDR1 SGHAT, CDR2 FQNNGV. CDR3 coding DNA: TGTGCCAGCAGCGCAATACAGGGGAACTATGGCTACACCTTC. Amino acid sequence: CASSAIQGNYGYTF. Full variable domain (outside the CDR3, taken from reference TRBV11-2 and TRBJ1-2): EAGVAQSPRYKIIEKRQSVAFWCNPISGHATLYWYQQILGQGPKLLIQFQNNGVVDDSQLPKDRFSAERLKGVDSTLKIQPAKLEDSAVYLCASSAIQGNYGYTFGSGTRLTVV.

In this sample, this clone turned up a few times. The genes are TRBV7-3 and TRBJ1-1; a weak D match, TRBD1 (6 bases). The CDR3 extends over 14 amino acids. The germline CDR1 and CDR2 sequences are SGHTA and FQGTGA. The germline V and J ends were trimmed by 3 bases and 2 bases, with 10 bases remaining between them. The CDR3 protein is CASSFGQINTEAFF. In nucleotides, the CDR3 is TGTGCCAGCAGCTTCGGACAGATTAACACTGAAGCTTTCTTT.

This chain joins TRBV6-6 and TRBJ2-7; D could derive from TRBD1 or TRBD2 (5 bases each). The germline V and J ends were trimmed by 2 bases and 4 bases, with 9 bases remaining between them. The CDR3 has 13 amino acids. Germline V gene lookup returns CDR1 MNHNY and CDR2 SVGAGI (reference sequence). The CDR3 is CASSYGTKYEQYF. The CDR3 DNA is TGTGCCAGCAGTTACGGGACGAAGTACGAGCAGTACTTC.

The CDR3 region is CASSLSQGGSPLHF. The CDR3 DNA is TGTGCCAGCAGTTTATCCCAGGGAGGTTCACCCCTCCACTTT. The chain is built from TRBV28 and TRBJ1-6, with D possibly being TRBD1 (5 bases). The CDR3 contains 14 residues. Deletions cut 1 base from V and 9 bases from J, with 10 bases between. Per the germline V gene, CDR1 is MDHEN and CDR2 is SYDVKM.

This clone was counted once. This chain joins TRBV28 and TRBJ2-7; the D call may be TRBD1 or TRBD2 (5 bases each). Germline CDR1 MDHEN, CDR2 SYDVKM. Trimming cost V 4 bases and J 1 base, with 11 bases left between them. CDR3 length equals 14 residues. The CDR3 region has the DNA TGTGCCAGCAGTTCAGTTGGGGGTTCCTACGAGCAGTACTTC. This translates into CASSSVGGSYEQYF. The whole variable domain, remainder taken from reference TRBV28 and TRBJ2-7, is DVKVTQSSRYLVKRTGEKVFLECVQDMDHENMFWYRQDPGLGLRLIYFSYDVKMKEKGDIPEGYSVSREKKERFSLILESASTNQTSMYLCASSSVGGSYEQYFGPGTRLTVT.

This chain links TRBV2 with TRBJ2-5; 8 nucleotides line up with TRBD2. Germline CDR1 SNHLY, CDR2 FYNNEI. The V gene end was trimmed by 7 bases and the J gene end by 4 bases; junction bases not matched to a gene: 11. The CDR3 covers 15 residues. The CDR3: CASIRAGGYGETQYF. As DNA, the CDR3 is TGTGCCAGCATCCGGGCGGGGGGATATGGAGAGACCCAGTACTTC.

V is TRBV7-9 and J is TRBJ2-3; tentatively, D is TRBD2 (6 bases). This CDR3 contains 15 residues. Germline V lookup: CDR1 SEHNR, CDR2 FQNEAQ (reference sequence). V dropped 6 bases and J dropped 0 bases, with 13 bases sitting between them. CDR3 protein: CASSSSGFSTDTQYF. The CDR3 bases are TGTGCCAGCAGTTCAAGCGGGTTTAGCACAGATACGCAGTATTTT.

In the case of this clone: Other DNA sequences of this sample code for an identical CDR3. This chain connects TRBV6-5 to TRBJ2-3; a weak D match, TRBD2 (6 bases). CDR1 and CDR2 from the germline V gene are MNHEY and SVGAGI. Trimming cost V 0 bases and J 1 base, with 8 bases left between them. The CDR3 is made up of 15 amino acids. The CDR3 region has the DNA TGTGCCAGCAGTTACTCAGCGGGTGGCACAGATACGCAGTATTTT. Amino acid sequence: CASSYSAGGTDTQYF.

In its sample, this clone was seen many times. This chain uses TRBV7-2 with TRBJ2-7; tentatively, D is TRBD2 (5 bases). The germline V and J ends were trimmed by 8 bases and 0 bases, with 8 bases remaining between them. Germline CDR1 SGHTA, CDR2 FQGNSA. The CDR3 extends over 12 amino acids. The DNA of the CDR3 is TGTGCCAGCGGGGAGCCCTCCTACGAGCAGTACTTC. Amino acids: CASGEPSYEQYF.

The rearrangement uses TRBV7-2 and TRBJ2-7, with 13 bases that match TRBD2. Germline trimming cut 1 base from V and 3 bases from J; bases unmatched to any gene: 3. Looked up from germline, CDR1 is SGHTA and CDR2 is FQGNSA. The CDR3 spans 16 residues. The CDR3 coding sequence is TGTGCCAGCAGCTTAGGGGGACTAGCGGGAATCTACGAGCAGTACTTC. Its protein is CASSLGGLAGIYEQYF.

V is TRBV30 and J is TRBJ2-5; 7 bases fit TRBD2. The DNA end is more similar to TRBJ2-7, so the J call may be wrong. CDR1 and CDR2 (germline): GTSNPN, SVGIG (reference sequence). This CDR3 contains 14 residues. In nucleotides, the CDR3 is TGTGCCTGGAGTCTAGCGGCTAGCTCCTACGAGCAGTACTTC. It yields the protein CAWSLAASSYEQYF.

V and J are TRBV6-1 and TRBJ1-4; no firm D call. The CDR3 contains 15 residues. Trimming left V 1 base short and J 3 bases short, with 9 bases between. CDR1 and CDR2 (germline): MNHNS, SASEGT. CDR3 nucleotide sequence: TGTGCCAGCAGTGAAGGAGGGAGGCCTAATGAAAAACTGTTTTTT. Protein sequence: CASSEGGRPNEKLFF.

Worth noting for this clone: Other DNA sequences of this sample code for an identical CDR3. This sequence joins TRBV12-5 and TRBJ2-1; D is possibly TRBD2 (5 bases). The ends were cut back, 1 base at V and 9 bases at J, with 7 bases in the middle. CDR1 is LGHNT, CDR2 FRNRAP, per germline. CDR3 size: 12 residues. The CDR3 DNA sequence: TGTGCTAGTGGTTTGGGGGCGGGTGAGCAGTTCTTC. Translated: CASGLGAGEQFF.

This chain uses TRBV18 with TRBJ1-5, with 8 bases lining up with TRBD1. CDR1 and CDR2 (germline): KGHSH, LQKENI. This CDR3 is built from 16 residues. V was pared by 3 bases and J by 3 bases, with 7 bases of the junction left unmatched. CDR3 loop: CASSPGGTGYNQPQHF. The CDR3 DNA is TGTGCCAGCTCACCGGGGGGGACAGGCTACAATCAGCCCCAGCATTTT.